This TCR beta chain was captured by sequencing in a study of pediatric ulcerative colitis. Study-level information: Ulcerative colitis patients had pancolitis or left-sided colitis, with confirming histology.

Germline CDR1 reads LNHNV; CDR2 reads YYDKDF (reference sequence). Trimming left V 3 bases short and J 4 bases short, with 15 bases between. The CDR3 loop spans 16 amino acids. Study-wide points: Compared with controls, ulcerative colitis showed greater blood-rectum clone sharing. This repertoire reflects total lymphocytes rather than subpopulations like regulatory T cells.

Up to 500,000 reads were sequenced per sample. Generated by immunoSEQ multiplex PCR, the TCRdb table keeps only in-frame clones and is missing some. Among 60,000 to 75,000 clones listed, 77% were seen once. Concerning this clone itself: Its antigen is unidentified.

Material: blood. The TCR originated in a boy between 10 and 17 years old with moderate ulcerative colitis. The genes are TRBV15 and TRBJ2-2; the D gene is possibly TRBD1 (6 bases). The CDR3 DNA follows: TGTGCCACCAGCAGGTTCGACAGGCCCGTCACCGGGGAGCTGTTTTTT. It is translated as CATSRFDRPVTGELFF.